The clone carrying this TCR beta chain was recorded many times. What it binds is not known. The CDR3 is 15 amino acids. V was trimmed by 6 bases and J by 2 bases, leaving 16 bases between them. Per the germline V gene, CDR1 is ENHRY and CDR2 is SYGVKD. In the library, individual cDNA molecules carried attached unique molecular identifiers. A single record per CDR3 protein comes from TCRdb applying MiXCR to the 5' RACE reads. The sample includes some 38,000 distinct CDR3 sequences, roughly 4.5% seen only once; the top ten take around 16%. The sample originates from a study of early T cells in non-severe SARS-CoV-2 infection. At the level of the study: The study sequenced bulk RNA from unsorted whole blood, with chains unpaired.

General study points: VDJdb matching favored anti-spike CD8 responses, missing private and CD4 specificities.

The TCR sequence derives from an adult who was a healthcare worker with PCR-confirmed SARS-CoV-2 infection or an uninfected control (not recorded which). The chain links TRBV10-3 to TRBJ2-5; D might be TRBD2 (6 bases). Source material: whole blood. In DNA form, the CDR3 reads TGTGCCATCAGAGGGGACTTTGGGGAACAAGAGACCCAGTACTTC. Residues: CAIRGDFGEQETQYF.